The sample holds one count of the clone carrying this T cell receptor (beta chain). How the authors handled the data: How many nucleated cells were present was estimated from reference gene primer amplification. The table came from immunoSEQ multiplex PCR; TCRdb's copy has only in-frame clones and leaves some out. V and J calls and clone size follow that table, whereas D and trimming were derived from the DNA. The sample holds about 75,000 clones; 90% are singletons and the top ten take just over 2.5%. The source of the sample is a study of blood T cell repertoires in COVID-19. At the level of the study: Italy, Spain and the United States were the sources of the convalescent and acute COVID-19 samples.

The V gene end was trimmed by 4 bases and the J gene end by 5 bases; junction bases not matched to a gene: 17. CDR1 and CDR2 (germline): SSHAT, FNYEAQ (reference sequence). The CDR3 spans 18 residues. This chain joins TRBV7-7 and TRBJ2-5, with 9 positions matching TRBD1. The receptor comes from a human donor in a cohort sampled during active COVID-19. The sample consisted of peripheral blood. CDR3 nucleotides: TGTGCCAGCAGCTCAGCGGGCCGGGGGGTGGACAGGGGCGAGACCCAGTACTTC. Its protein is CASSSAGRGVDRGETQYF.